A selection of T cell receptor beta chains follows, all from one sample in a study of PD-L1 blockade in urothelial cancer. The assay was immunoSEQ multiplex PCR, and TCRdb's table has in-frame clones only and misses some. The table lists about 52,000 clones, approximately 87% of them singletons. Specimen: PBMCs, collected around atezolizumab (anti-PD-L1) treatment. All receptors derive from a man aged 35-49 years with urothelial cancer. The CDR3 runs from the conserved cysteine through the conserved F or W. The D gene is left open where the match is weak. For some rows the clone size is stated as once, few or many, or as a class when expanded; others skip it.

CDR3 protein,CDR3 DNA,J gene,V gene,clone size,D gene
CASSLVRVGNEQFF,TGTGCCAGTAGTTTAGTCAGGGTAGGCAATGAGCAGTTCTTC,TRBJ2-1,TRBV19,few,NA
CASSAGAGGYTF,TGTGCCAGCTCCGCGGGGGCGGGTGGCTACACCTTC,TRBJ1-2,TRBV25-1,NA,NA
CASSFGTGNEKLFF,TGTGCCAGCAGCTTCGGGACAGGGAATGAAAAACTGTTTTTT,TRBJ1-4,TRBV5-8,NA,TRBD1
CASSHIRASGSVSETQYF,TGTGCCAGCAGCCATATTCGGGCCAGCGGGAGCGTGTCAGAGACCCAGTACTTC,TRBJ2-5,TRBV7-8,NA,TRBD2
CASGLSSGYTDTQYF,TGTGCTAGTGGTTTGTCAAGCGGATACACAGATACGCAGTATTTT,TRBJ2-3,TRBV12-5,once,NA
CASRRTGGEQFF,TGCGCCAGCAGACGGACGGGGGGTGAGCAGTTCTTC,TRBJ2-1,TRBV5-1,NA,TRBD2
CAWSFLGAANTGELFF,TGTGCCTGGAGTTTCTTGGGGGCGGCGAACACCGGGGAGCTGTTTTTT,TRBJ2-2,TRBV30,NA,NA
CASSTLEAFF,TGTGCCAGTAGTACCCTAGAAGCTTTCTTT,TRBJ1-1,TRBV19,NA,NA
CASSKESGAGGRAYSGANVLTF,TGTGCCAGCAGCAAAGAAAGTGGGGCGGGGGGCAGGGCCTACTCTGGGGCCAACGTCCTGACTTTC,TRBJ2-6,TRBV21-1,NA,NA
CASSVDSRNTGELFF,TGTGCCAGCAGTGTCGACAGCCGTAACACCGGGGAGCTGTTTTTT,TRBJ2-2,TRBV28,few,NA
CSVVSGSDADTQYF,TGCAGCGTTGTTTCCGGGAGTGATGCAGATACGCAGTATTTT,TRBJ2-3,TRBV29-1,NA,NA
CASQNSGNTYEQYF,TGTGCCTCCCAAAACTCAGGTAACACCTACGAGCAGTACTTC,TRBJ2-7,TRBV6-1,NA,NA
CASSSRGLNTEAFF,TGTGCCAGCAGTTCCCGAGGGCTGAACACTGAAGCTTTCTTT,TRBJ1-1,TRBV27,few,NA
CASSLSLGGLVETQYF,TGTGCCAGCAGCTTATCGTTGGGAGGGCTCGTCGAGACCCAGTACTTC,TRBJ2-5,TRBV11-2,NA,TRBD2
CSVRTGGTGELFF,TGCAGCGTTAGAACAGGGGGCACCGGGGAGCTGTTTTTT,TRBJ2-2,TRBV29-1,NA,TRBD1
CASSPRDSRTDTQYF,TGCGCCAGCAGCCCCCGGGACAGCCGCACAGATACGCAGTATTTT,TRBJ2-3,TRBV4-3,NA,TRBD1
CASSITTWETQYF,TGTGCCAGTAGTATCACAACCTGGGAGACCCAGTACTTC,TRBJ2-5,TRBV19,NA,NA
CASRTGSRTEAFF,TGTGCCAGCCGAACCGGGTCCAGAACTGAAGCTTTCTTT,TRBJ1-1,TRBV28,NA,NA
CASSLGGGCCTKNIQYF,TGTGCTAGCAGCTTGGGGGGGGGTTGCTGCACCAAAAACATTCAGTACTTC,TRBJ2-4,TRBV7-7,NA,TRBD2
CASSHRDRTYEQYF,TGCGCCAGCAGCCACCGGGATCGAACCTACGAGCAGTACTTC,TRBJ2-7,TRBV4-1,NA,NA
CASSTLLQGGYEQYF,TGTGCCAGTAGTACTCTTCTACAGGGGGGCTACGAGCAGTACTTC,TRBJ2-7,TRBV19,NA,TRBD1
CASSYGREYEQYF,TGTGCCAGCAGTTATGGGCGGGAGTACGAGCAGTACTTC,TRBJ2-7,TRBV7-3,NA,TRBD2
CASTGTYGASYEQYF,TGTGCCAGCACTGGTACGTATGGAGCTTCCTACGAGCAGTACTTC,TRBJ2-7,TRBV2,NA,NA
CASSLILAGGKETQYF,TGTGCCAGCAGCTTAATCCTAGCGGGGGGTAAAGAGACCCAGTACTTC,TRBJ2-5,TRBV7-9,once,TRBD2
CASSPNPGQGFRDEQYF,TGTGCCAGCAGCCCGAACCCGGGACAGGGGTTCCGGGACGAGCAGTACTTC,TRBJ2-7,TRBV9,NA,TRBD1
CASSLAGGGGTDTQYF,TGTGCCAGCAGCTTGGCGGGAGGGGGCGGCACAGATACGCAGTATTTT,TRBJ2-3,TRBV5-4,NA,NA
CASSPTGRTEAFF,TGTGCCAGCTCGCCGACAGGGAGGACTGAAGCTTTCTTT,TRBJ1-1,TRBV18,NA,TRBD1
CASRRGGERQPQHF,TGTGCCAGCAGACGGGGGGGGGAGCGGCAGCCCCAGCATTTT,TRBJ1-5,TRBV28,NA,NA
CASSSSGRVGYEQYF,TGTGCCAGTAGTTCTAGCGGGAGGGTCGGCTACGAGCAGTACTTC,TRBJ2-7,TRBV19,NA,TRBD2
CASSLSGLRTDTQYF,TGTGCCAGCAGCTTAAGTGGACTGCGCACAGATACGCAGTATTTT,TRBJ2-3,TRBV7-6,NA,NA
CASSTTAAGIYNEQFF,TGTGCCAGCAGCACAACGGCAGCGGGGATCTACAATGAGCAGTTCTTC,TRBJ2-1,TRBV13,NA,TRBD2
CASSVGQAQFF,TGTGCCAGCAGCGTCGGACAGGCGCAGTTCTTC,TRBJ2-1,TRBV9,NA,TRBD1
CASSFQGGGTDTQYF,TGCGCCAGCAGCTTTCAGGGGGGCGGCACAGATACGCAGTATTTT,TRBJ2-3,TRBV5-1,few,NA
CASSQALRDRGYGYTF,TGTGCCAGCAGCCAAGCTCTCCGGGACAGGGGCTATGGCTACACCTTC,TRBJ1-2,TRBV14,NA,TRBD1
CASSQPTGGQKKLFF,TGCGCCAGCAGCCAGCCAACAGGGGGACAGAAAAAACTGTTTTTT,TRBJ1-4,TRBV4-1,NA,TRBD1
CASSPGNYGYTF,TGCGCCAGCAGTCCGGGGAACTATGGCTACACCTTC,TRBJ1-2,TRBV5-1,NA,NA
CASSPGFRTGFNYGYTF,TGTGCCAGCTCACCAGGATTTAGGACAGGATTTAACTATGGCTACACCTTC,TRBJ1-2,TRBV18,NA,TRBD1
CASSPGVAGNTIYF,TGTGCCAGCTCACCCGGGGTGGCTGGAAACACCATATATTTT,TRBJ1-3,TRBV18,once,NA
CASSTASSEQYF,TGCGCCAGCAGCACCGCTAGTTCCGAGCAGTACTTC,TRBJ2-7,TRBV5-1,NA,NA
CASSLESRFNYGYTF,TGTGCCAGCAGCTTGGAGTCTAGGTTTAACTATGGCTACACCTTC,TRBJ1-2,TRBV5-6,few,NA
CASSGPDSNQPQHF,TGTGCCAGCAGTGGCCCCGACTCGAATCAGCCCCAGCATTTT,TRBJ1-5,TRBV2,NA,NA
CASSLYSQDGYTF,TGTGCCAGCAGTTTATACAGCCAGGATGGCTACACCTTC,TRBJ1-2,TRBV28,NA,NA
CSVATGAATYNEQFF,TGCAGCGTAGCCACAGGGGCTGCGACGTACAATGAGCAGTTCTTC,TRBJ2-1,TRBV29-1,NA,TRBD1
CASSHTVSRTDTQYF,TGTGCCAGCAGCCACACAGTATCCCGCACAGATACGCAGTATTTT,TRBJ2-3,TRBV14,NA,NA
CASRPSGRRETQYF,TGTGCCAGTAGACCTAGCGGGAGACGAGAGACCCAGTACTTC,TRBJ2-5,TRBV19,few,TRBD2
CASTFGHDPQHF,TGTGCCAGCACCTTCGGACATGACCCCCAGCATTTT,TRBJ1-5,TRBV21-1,NA,NA
CASSLGQKNTGELFF,TGTGCCAGCAGCTTGGGACAGAAAAACACCGGGGAGCTGTTTTTT,TRBJ2-2,TRBV7-3,NA,TRBD1
CASSARVLQDTEAFF,TGTGCCAGTAGTGCCCGGGTCTTACAGGACACTGAAGCTTTCTTT,TRBJ1-1,TRBV19,NA,NA
CASSLSLGDRIQFF,TGTGCCAGCAGTTTATCCCTGGGGGACAGAATTCAGTTCTTC,TRBJ2-1,TRBV28,NA,TRBD1
CASSLATTGFYGYTF,TGTGCCAGCAGTTTAGCCACCACAGGGTTCTATGGCTACACCTTC,TRBJ1-2,TRBV28,NA,NA